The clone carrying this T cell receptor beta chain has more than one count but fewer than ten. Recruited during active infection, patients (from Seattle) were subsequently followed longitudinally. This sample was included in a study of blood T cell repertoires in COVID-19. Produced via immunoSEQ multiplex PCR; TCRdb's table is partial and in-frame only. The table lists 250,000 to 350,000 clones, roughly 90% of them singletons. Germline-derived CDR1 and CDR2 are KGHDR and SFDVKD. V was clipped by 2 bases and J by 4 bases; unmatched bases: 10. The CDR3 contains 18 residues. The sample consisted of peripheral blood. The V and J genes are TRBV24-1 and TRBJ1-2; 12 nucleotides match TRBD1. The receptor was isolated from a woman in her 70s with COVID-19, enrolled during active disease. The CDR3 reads CATSDSGTGGKKSYGYTF. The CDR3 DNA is TGTGCCACCAGTGATTCTGGGACAGGGGGCAAGAAGTCCTATGGCTACACCTTC.